These T cell receptor beta chains were read from a single sample in a study of blood T cell repertoires in COVID-19. Measured with immunoSEQ multiplex PCR; TCRdb has only the in-frame clones, and not every one. The sample consists of under 200,000 clones, roughly 90% of them appearing once. The sequenced material came from peripheral blood. The receptors come from a man in his forties or fifties with acute or convalescent COVID-19. CDR3s include the opening cysteine and the closing phenylalanine or tryptophan. D genes are given only for firm matches. Where a row states a size, it is once, few, many or the class of an expanded clone; other rows omit it.

CASTPLAGGFHEQFF TGTGCCAGCACCCCGCTAGCGGGAGGGTTCCATGAGCAGTTCTTC NA TRBD2 TRBJ2-1 TRBV6-5
CASSLFGGRRNTIYF TGTGCCAGCAGCTTATTCGGGGGGCGAAGAAACACCATATATTTT NA NA TRBJ1-3 TRBV11-3
CASSLGLTDTQYF TGTGCCAGCAGCTTAGGACTGACAGATACGCAGTATTTT NA NA TRBJ2-3 TRBV7-2
CASSLWTGGEPQHF TGTGCCAGCAGTCTTTGGACAGGGGGAGAGCCCCAGCATTTT NA TRBD1 TRBJ1-5 TRBV2
CASSLGGGRYSNQPQHF TGTGCCAGCAGCCTGGGTGGGGGCAGGTATAGCAATCAGCCCCAGCATTTT NA NA TRBJ1-5 TRBV7-9
CASAEGSLAKNIQYF TGTGCCAGCGCCGAGGGCAGCCTAGCCAAAAACATTCAGTACTTC NA NA TRBJ2-4 TRBV27
CASSLSVDEQFF TGTGCCAGCAGCTTATCCGTCGATGAGCAGTTCTTC once NA TRBJ2-1 TRBV7-9
CASSAGGWDSPLHF TGTGCCAGCAGCGCAGGAGGCTGGGATTCACCCCTCCACTTT NA NA TRBJ1-6 TRBV9
CASSPGGISYNEQFF TGCGCCAGCAGCCCGGGGGGGATCTCCTACAATGAGCAGTTCTTC once TRBD2 TRBJ2-1 TRBV5-1
CASSLEQGQGGHREQYF TGTGCCAGCAGCTTAGAGCAGGGACAGGGGGGGCACAGGGAGCAGTACTTC NA TRBD1 TRBJ2-7 TRBV11-2
CASSGTSGLNEQFF TGCGCCAGCAGTGGGACTAGCGGGCTCAATGAGCAGTTCTTC NA TRBD2 TRBJ2-1 TRBV10-2
CASSPSSSVQETQYF TGTGCCAGCAGCCCCTCGTCTAGCGTCCAAGAGACCCAGTACTTC NA NA TRBJ2-5 TRBV9
CASSTGDAGNTIYF TGTGCCAGCTCAACGGGAGATGCTGGAAACACCATATATTTT NA NA TRBJ1-3 TRBV18
CASSVSPQDNQPQHF TGTGCCAGCAGCGTAAGTCCCCAGGACAATCAGCCCCAGCATTTT NA NA TRBJ1-5 TRBV9
CASSLARGGSAYGYTF TGTGCCAGCAGCTTAGCGCGGGGAGGTTCGGCCTATGGCTACACCTTC NA NA TRBJ1-2 TRBV7-8
CAISETGPAGGGETQYF TGTGCCATCAGTGAGACAGGGCCAGCGGGAGGCGGAGAGACCCAGTACTTC NA TRBD2 TRBJ2-5 TRBV10-3
CASSYSGTGGHEQYF TGTGCCAGCAGTTACTCGGGGACAGGGGGCCACGAGCAGTACTTC once TRBD1 TRBJ2-7 TRBV6-5
CASSTYSGKETQYF TGTGCCAGCAGCACCTATAGCGGGAAGGAGACCCAGTACTTC NA TRBD2 TRBJ2-5 TRBV5-6
CASSLTGAEAFF TGTGCCAGCAGCCTGACAGGGGCTGAAGCTTTCTTT NA TRBD1 TRBJ1-1 TRBV3-1/TRBV3-2
CASSNRGGGGTINTGELFF TGTGCCAGCAGCAATAGGGGGGGCGGCGGGACGATTAACACCGGGGAGCTGTTTTTT NA NA TRBJ2-2 TRBV7-2
CARSLPAYEQYF TGTGCCAGAAGCTTGCCAGCCTACGAGCAGTACTTC NA NA TRBJ2-7 TRBV5-3
CASSPGGTGVYGYTF TGTGCCAGCTCTCCCGGAGGGACAGGAGTCTATGGCTACACCTTC NA TRBD1 TRBJ1-2 TRBV18
CASSPQTSSYEQYF TGTGCCAGCAGCCCGCAGACTAGCTCCTACGAGCAGTACTTC NA NA TRBJ2-7 TRBV7-2
CATSTGQLLYNEQFF TGTGCCACCAGCACCGGACAGCTCCTGTACAATGAGCAGTTCTTC NA NA TRBJ2-1 TRBV15
CASSQAGAGSEQFF TGCGCCAGCAGCCAGGCGGGGGCGGGGAGTGAGCAGTTCTTC NA NA TRBJ2-1 TRBV4-1